This T cell receptor (beta chain) emerged from a study of CD8+ T cells in alopecia areata. Investigators isolated RNA and reverse transcribed it into cDNA to act as the sequencing template. Clones were sequenced by immunoSEQ multiplex PCR, and TCRdb holds only the in-frame ones, with some missing. In the table there are 100,000 to 150,000 clones, 55% to 80% of which are singletons. General study points: Sequencing of scalp samples also includes resident alphabeta T cells from normal skin. Mouse data revealed clearer TCR sharing than patient data did, a gap possibly tied to HLA. Normal scalp showed lower clonality than lesional scalp, especially alopecia totalis/universalis.

Points on this clone: Its antigen is currently unknown.

The CDR3 loop spans 11 amino acids. The V segment lost 5 bases and the J segment 11 bases; nucleotides outside the gene matches: 8. In germline, CDR1 is GTSNPN, CDR2 SVGIG (reference sequence). This receptor was taken from a human donor in good health. The chain uses TRBV30 and TRBJ1-1; 7 positions match TRBD1. The specimen sequenced was CD4+ T cells sorted from blood. The CDR3 sequence is CAWERTGRAFF. The DNA of the CDR3 is TGTGCCTGGGAACGGACAGGTCGGGCTTTCTTT.